A selection of T cell receptor beta chains follows, all from one sample in a study of early T cells in non-severe SARS-CoV-2 infection. TCRdb reanalysed the 5' RACE reads using MiXCR and keeps one entry per CDR3 protein. This table holds about 48,000 distinct CDR3 sequences, over 7.5% found once. Sequencing input: whole blood. The receptors stem from an adult who was a healthcare worker with PCR-confirmed SARS-CoV-2 infection or an uninfected control (not recorded which). CDR3s include the opening cysteine and the closing phenylalanine or tryptophan. D genes are given only for firm matches. Not every row has a clone size; where given, it reads once, few, many or a size class.

TRBJ2-1 many NA TRBV6-4 TGTGCCAGCTCGCAGGGGAGGTTCGATGAGCAGTTCTTC CASSQGRFDEQFF
TRBJ1-2 few NA TRBV11-2 TGTGCCAGCAGCTTAGGTGGGGGACGCCGGAGCTATGGCTACACCTTC CASSLGGGRRSYGYTF
TRBJ2-7 many NA TRBV29-1 TGCAGCGCGTGGGACGCCTACGAGCAGTACTTC CSAWDAYEQYF
TRBJ2-7 NA NA TRBV6-6 TGTGCCAGCAGTTACAGGGGGATTTACGAGCAGTACTTC CASSYRGIYEQYF
TRBJ2-7 NA NA TRBV12-3/TRBV12-4 TGTGCCAGCAGTTTCAACAGGGAATACGAGCAGTACTTC CASSFNREYEQYF
TRBJ2-1 NA TRBD2 TRBV12-3/TRBV12-4 TGTGCCAGCAGTTTATTCGTCCTAGCGGGAGGGTCCGACAATGAGCAGTTCTTC CASSLFVLAGGSDNEQFF
TRBJ2-1 many NA TRBV6-6 TGTGCCAGCAGTTACTCAGGGACCAAAAGAGGGAATGAGCAGTTCTTC CASSYSGTKRGNEQFF
TRBJ1-1 few NA TRBV29-1 TGCAGCGTCGCCGTGGGGCAGCGGGCTTTCTTT CSVAVGQRAFF
TRBJ2-1 few TRBD1 TRBV30 TGTGCCTGGAGTGAGGGGGCCTATGAGCAGTTCTTC CAWSEGAYEQFF
TRBJ1-1 few NA TRBV30 TGTGCCTGGAGTGTACCTTCTACAGGGAACACTGAAGTTTTCTTT CAWSVPSTGNTEVFF
TRBJ2-1 NA NA TRBV20-1 TGCAGTGCTAGAGATGTAGGTAGAACCTACAATGAGCAGTTCTTC CSARDVGRTYNEQFF
TRBJ1-2 many NA TRBV29-1 TGCACCCTCCAGGAGGGAGAGTATGGCTACACCTTC CTLQEGEYGYTF
TRBJ1-4 NA NA TRBV29-1 TGCAGCGTTGGGGGGAGTAGCCAACTGTTTTTT CSVGGSSQLFF
TRBJ2-2 many TRBD1 TRBV12-3/TRBV12-4 TGTGCCAGCAGTTTTGTGGGACAGGGGGCGAACACCGGGGAGCTGTTTTTT CASSFVGQGANTGELFF
TRBJ1-4 NA NA TRBV3-1 TGTGCCAGCAGCCCAAACGGAGGGACACGTGAAAAACTGTTTTTT CASSPNGGTREKLFF
TRBJ1-1 many NA TRBV20-1 TGCAGTGCTAGTGGACCGGGGGCAACTTTCTTT CSASGPGATFF
TRBJ2-3 few NA TRBV10-3 TGTGCCATCAGTCATACCGACAGGACCACAGATACGCAGTATTTT CAISHTDRTTDTQYF
TRBJ2-3 few NA TRBV7-2 TGTGCCAGCAGCTTAGGGGTAGTGACAAGGGGTACGCAGTATTTT CASSLGVVTRGTQYF
TRBJ2-1 NA NA TRBV3-1 TGTGCCAGCAGCCAAGAATTAGGGGGGGAGGGCTTGTATGAGCAGTTCTTC CASSQELGGEGLYEQFF
TRBJ2-1 NA TRBD2 TRBV30 TGTGCCTGGAGAAGACTAGCTTACAATGAGCAGTTCTTC CAWRRLAYNEQFF